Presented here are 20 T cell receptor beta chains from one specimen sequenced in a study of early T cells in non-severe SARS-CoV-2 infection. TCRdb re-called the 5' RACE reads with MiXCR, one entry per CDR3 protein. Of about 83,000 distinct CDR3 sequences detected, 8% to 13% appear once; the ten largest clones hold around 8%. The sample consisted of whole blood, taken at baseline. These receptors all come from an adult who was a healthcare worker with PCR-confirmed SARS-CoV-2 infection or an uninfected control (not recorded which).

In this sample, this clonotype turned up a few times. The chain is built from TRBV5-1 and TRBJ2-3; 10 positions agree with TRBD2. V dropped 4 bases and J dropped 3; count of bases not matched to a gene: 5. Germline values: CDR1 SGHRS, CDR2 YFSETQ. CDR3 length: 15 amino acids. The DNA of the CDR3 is TGCGCCAGCAGCCCCCTAGCGGGAGAGACAGATACGCAGTATTTT. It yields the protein CASSPLAGETDTQYF.

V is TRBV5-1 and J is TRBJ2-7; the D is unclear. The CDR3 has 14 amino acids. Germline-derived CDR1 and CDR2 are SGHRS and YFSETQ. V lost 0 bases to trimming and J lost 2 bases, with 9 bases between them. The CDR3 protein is CASSLARLPYEQYF. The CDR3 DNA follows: TGCGCCAGCAGCTTGGCGAGGTTACCCTACGAGCAGTACTTC.

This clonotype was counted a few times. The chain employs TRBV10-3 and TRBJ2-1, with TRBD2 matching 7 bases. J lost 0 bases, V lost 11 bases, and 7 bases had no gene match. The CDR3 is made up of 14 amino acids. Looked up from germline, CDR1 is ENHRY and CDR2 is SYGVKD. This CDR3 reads CAVRAGSSYNEQFF. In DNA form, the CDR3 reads TGTGCCGTCCGAGCGGGAAGCTCCTACAATGAGCAGTTCTTC.

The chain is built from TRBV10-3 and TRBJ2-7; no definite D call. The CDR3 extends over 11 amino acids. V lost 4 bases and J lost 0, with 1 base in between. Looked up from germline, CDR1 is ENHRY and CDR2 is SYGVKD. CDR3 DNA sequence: TGTGCCATCAGTGGCTCCTACGAGCAGTACTTC. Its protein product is CAISGSYEQYF.

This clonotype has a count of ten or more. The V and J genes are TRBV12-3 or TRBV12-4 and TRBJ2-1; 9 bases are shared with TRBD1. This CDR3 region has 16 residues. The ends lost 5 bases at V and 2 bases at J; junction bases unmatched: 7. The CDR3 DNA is TGTGCCAGCAGTGGCCACCGGGACAGGGCCTACAATGAGCAGTTCTTC. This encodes CASSGHRDRAYNEQFF.

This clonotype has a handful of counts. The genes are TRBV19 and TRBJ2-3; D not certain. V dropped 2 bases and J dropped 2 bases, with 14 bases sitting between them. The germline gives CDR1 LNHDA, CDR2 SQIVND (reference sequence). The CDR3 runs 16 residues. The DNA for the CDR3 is TGTGCCAGTAGTATAAACCCGACTGGGCCCACAGATACGCAGTATTTT. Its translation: CASSINPTGPTDTQYF.

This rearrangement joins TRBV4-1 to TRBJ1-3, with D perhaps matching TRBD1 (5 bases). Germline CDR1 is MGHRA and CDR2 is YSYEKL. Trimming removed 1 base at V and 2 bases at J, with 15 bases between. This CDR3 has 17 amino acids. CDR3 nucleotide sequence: TGCGCCAGCAGCCAAGTGGAAGGGGCCCAGGCTGGAAACACCATATATTTT. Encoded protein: CASSQVEGAQAGNTIYF.

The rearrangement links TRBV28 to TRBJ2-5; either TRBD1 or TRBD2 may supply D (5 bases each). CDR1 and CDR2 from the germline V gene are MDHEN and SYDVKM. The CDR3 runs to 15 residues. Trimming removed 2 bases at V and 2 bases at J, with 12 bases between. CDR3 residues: CASSLPGQLQETQYF. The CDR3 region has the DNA TGTGCCAGCAGTTTACCGGGGCAGCTACAAGAGACCCAGTACTTC.

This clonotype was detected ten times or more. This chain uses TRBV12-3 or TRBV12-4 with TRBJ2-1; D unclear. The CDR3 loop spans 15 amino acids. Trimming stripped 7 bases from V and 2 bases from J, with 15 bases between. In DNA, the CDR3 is TGTGCCAGCACATCGGACCCCCCAGCCTACAATGAGCAGTTCTTC. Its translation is CASTSDPPAYNEQFF.

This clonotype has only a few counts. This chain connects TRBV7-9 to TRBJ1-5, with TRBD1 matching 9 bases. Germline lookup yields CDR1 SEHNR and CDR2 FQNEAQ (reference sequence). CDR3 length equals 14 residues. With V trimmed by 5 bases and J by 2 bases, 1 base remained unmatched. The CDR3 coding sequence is TGTGCCAGCAGCACAGGGGGCGGCAATCAGCCCCAGCATTTT. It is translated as CASSTGGGNQPQHF. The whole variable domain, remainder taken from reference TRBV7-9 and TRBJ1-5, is DTGVSQNPRHKITKRGQNVTFRCDPISEHNRLYWYRQTLGQGPEFLTYFQNEAQLEKSRLLSDRFSAERPKGSFSTLEIQRTEQGDSAMYLCASSTGGGNQPQHFGDGTRLSIL.

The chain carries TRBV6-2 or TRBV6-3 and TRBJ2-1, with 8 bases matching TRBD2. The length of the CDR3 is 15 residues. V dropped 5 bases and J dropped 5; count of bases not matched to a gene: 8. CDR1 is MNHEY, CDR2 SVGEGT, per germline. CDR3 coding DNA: TGTGCCAGCAGTCCAGCGGGGGTTAGGCACAATGAGCAGTTCTTC. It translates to CASSPAGVRHNEQFF.

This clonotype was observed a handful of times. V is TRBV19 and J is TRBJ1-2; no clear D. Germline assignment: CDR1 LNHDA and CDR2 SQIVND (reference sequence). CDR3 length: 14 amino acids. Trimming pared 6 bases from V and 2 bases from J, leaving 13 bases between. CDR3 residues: CASSPDKGNYGYTF. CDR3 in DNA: TGTGCCAGTAGCCCCGACAAGGGAAACTATGGCTACACCTTC.

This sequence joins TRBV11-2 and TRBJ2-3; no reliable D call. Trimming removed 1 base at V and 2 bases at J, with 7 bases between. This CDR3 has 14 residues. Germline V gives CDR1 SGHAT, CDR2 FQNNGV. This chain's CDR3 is CASSLASYTDTQYF. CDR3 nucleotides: TGTGCCAGCAGCTTAGCTTCCTACACAGATACGCAGTATTTT.

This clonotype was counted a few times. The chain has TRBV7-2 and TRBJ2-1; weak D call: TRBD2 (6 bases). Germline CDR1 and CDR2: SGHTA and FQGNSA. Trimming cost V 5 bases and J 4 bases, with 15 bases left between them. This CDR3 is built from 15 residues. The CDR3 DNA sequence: TGTGCCAGCAGCCCCCAGCCGGGAGCTTACAATGAGCAGTTCTTC. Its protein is CASSPQPGAYNEQFF.

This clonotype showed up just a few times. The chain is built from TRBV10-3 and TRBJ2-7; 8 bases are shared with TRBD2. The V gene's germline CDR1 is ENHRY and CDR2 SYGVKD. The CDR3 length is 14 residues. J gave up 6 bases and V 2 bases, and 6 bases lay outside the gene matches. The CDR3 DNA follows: TGTGCCATCAGTGAGCCCAGCGGGAGAGGCGAGCAGTACTTC. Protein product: CAISEPSGRGEQYF.

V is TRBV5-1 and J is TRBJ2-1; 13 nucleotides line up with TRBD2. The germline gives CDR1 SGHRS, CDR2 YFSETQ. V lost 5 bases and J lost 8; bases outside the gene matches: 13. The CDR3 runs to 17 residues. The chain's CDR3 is CASRLATSGRAVDEQFF. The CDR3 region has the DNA TGCGCCAGCAGGCTTGCTACTAGCGGGAGGGCCGTAGATGAGCAGTTCTTC.

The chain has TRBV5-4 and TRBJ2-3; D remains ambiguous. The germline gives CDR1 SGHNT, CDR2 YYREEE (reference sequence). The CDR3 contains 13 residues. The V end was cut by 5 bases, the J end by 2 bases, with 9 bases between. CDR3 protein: CASRGGYTDTQYF. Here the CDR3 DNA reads TGTGCCAGCAGAGGTGGCTACACAGATACGCAGTATTTT.

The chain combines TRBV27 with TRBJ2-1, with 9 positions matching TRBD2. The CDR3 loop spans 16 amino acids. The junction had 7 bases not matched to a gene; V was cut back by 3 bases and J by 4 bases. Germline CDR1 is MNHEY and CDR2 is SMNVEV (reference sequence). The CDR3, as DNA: TGTGCCAGCAGTTTCTCCACTAGCGGGTATTACAATGAGCAGTTCTTC. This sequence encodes CASSFSTSGYYNEQFF.

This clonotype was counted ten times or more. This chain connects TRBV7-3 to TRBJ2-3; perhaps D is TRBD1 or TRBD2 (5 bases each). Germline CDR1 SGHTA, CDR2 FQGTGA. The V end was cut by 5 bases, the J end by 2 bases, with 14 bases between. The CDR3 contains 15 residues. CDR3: CASSMGEDLTDTQYF. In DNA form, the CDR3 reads TGTGCCAGCAGCATGGGGGAAGACCTCACAGATACGCAGTATTTT.

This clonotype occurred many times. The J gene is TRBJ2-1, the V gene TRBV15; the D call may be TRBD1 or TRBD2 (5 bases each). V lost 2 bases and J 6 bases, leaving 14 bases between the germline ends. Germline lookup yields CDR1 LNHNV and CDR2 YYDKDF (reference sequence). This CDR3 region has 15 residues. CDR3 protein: CATSRSLGESNEQFF. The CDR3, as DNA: TGTGCCACCAGCAGATCCCTGGGGGAGTCCAATGAGCAGTTCTTC.